This TCR beta chain is from a study of OX40 agonist ivuxolimab in advanced cancers. Study information: Recorded diagnoses for dose-escalation patients were hepatocellular carcinoma, melanoma, renal cell or head and neck cancer. Males comprised around 78% of the group, whose mean age was approximately 62 years (range 23 to 79).

A note on this clone: What it recognizes is unknown.

The method was immunoSEQ multiplex PCR; TCRdb's version includes in-frame clones alone and lacks a portion of them. The profile shows approximately 35,000 clones, 89% of them singletons. General study points: Certain nonresponders additionally had low normalized T-cell clonal expansion. Circulating CD4+ and CD8+ T cells showed clonal expansion by week 6 at 0.1 to 3.0 mg/kg.

The ends were cut back, 10 bases at V and 2 bases at J, with 14 bases in the middle. The CDR3 runs to 13 residues. Per germline, CDR1 MNHEY and CDR2 SVGAGI. This specimen was CD4+ or CD8+ T cells sorted from blood, taken in a trial of the OX40 agonist ivuxolimab. The TCR sequence derives from an adult with an advanced solid tumor such as melanoma, head and neck, liver or kidney cancer. The chain joins TRBV6-5 to TRBJ2-5, with D perhaps TRBD1 (6 bases). The chain's CDR3 is CATRAQGQETQYF. The CDR3 nucleotides are TGTGCCACCCGGGCCCAGGGGCAAGAGACCCAGTACTTC.